A single sample gave rise to the 24 T cell receptor beta chains below, sequenced in a study of coeliac disease. Produced via immunoSEQ multiplex PCR; TCRdb's table is partial and in-frame only. The table lists approximately 9,100 clones, around three fifths of them singletons. Specimen: intraepithelial lymphocytes from the gut. The receptor source for this set is a woman aged 60-75 years with celiac disease.

This clone was seen more than once but under ten times. In nucleotides, the CDR3 is TGTGCCAGCAGCGGGGAGGAGCCCCAGCATTTT. Protein: CASSGEEPQHF. The chain uses TRBV2 and TRBJ1-5; no clear D. Germline CDR1 and CDR2: SNHLY and FYNNEI. The V end lost 6 bases, the J end lost 8 bases, and 8 bases lay between the germline ends. The CDR3 contains 11 residues.

The rearrangement joins TRBV4-3 to TRBJ1-1; 7 nucleotides line up with TRBD1. The CDR3 has 15 residues. Germline-derived CDR1 and CDR2 are LGHNA and YSLEER. V shed 3 bases and J 5 bases; nucleotides not matched to a gene: 9. The CDR3 bases are TGCGCCAGCAGCCAGCAAACAGGGGTGGGGACTGAAGCTTTCTTT. Translated, it gives CASSQQTGVGTEAFF.

This chain joins TRBV10-3 and TRBJ1-5; 8 positions agree with TRBD1. Germline V gene lookup returns CDR1 ENHRY and CDR2 SYGVKD. CDR3 length: 14 amino acids. With 7 bases clipped from V and 7 bases from J, the junction kept 9 bases outside the gene matches. The CDR3 nucleotides are TGTGCCATCAAGGCGACAGGGGATTCCCAGCCCCAGCATTTT. Translation gives CAIKATGDSQPQHF.

The table lists this clone with a count of one. The chain links TRBV11-1 to TRBJ2-2, with 9 bases matching TRBD1. This CDR3 spans 15 amino acids. Germline trimming cut 5 bases from V and 7 bases from J; bases unmatched to any gene: 8. Germline-derived CDR1 and CDR2 are SGHAT and FQDESV (reference sequence). This chain's CDR3 is CASSRDRAEGGELFF. The CDR3 DNA reads as TGTGCCAGCAGCCGGGACAGGGCGGAAGGCGGGGAGCTGTTTTTT. The entire variable domain, with the rest obtained from reference TRBV11-1 and TRBJ2-2, is as follows: EAEVAQSPRYKITEKSQAVAFWCDPISGHATLYWYRQILGQGPELLVQFQDESVVDDSQLPKDRFSAERLKGVDSTLKIQPAELGDSAMYLCASSRDRAEGGELFFGEGSRLTVL.

This clone has just a few counts. The V call is TRBV9, the J call TRBJ2-3; D is perhaps TRBD1 (5 bases). The CDR3 extends over 15 amino acids. V gave up 4 bases and J gave up 2 bases, with 14 bases separating them. The germline gives CDR1 SGDLS, CDR2 YYNGEE. As DNA, the CDR3 is TGTGCCAGCAGCCCCCCTACAGGAACCACAGATACGCAGTATTTT. It codes for CASSPPTGTTDTQYF.

V usage is TRBV6-4 and J usage is TRBJ2-1; D possibly corresponds to TRBD1 (5 bases). Trimming removed 2 bases from V and 10 bases from J, with 18 bases in between. Germline CDR1 is MRHNA and CDR2 is SNTAGT. The CDR3 runs to 15 residues. The CDR3 DNA is TGTGCCAGCAGTGACCGTTCCTCAGGGTTAACCGAGCAGTTCTTC. This codes for CASSDRSSGLTEQFF.

CDR3 sequence reads: CASVRRQGFNEQYF. Written as DNA, the CDR3 is TGTGCCAGCGTCAGGAGACAGGGTTTCAACGAGCAGTACTTC. The chain recombines TRBV6-5 with TRBJ2-7; 7 bases line up with TRBD1. V gave up 8 bases and J gave up 5 bases; unmatched junction bases: 12. Germline CDR1 and CDR2: MNHEY and SVGAGI. The CDR3 runs 14 residues.

This clone was counted a single time. DNA of the CDR3: TGTGCCAGCAGCGTAGGGGGGGGCGGTGAAAAACTGTTTTTT. It yields the protein CASSVGGGGEKLFF. V is TRBV9 and J is TRBJ1-4; D may be TRBD1 (6 bases). CDR3 length: 14 amino acids. Between the trimmed V and J ends, which lost 0 bases and 7 bases, there was a span of 10 bases. Germline values: CDR1 SGDLS, CDR2 YYNGEE.

This clone was observed a handful of times. A read error may account for a junction end that differs from germline. This chain links TRBV7-7 with TRBJ2-7, with a weak D call TRBD1 (5 bases). This CDR3 comprises 14 residues. Germline values: CDR1 SSHAT, CDR2 FNYEAQ (reference sequence). CDR3 sequence (DNA): TGTGCTAGCAGCCCTGGACAATATGCCTACGAGCAGTACTTC. It encodes CASSPGQYAYEQYF.

The J gene is TRBJ2-1, the V gene TRBV6-5; 8 positions agree with TRBD2. CDR1 and CDR2 from the germline V gene are MNHEY and SVGAGI. The trim removed 7 bases at V and 3 bases at J, leaving 8 bases unmatched. The CDR3 has 15 residues. The DNA for the CDR3 is TGTGCCAGCAAAGTCGGGGGGGCCTACTACAATGAGCAGTTCTTC. The encoded protein is CASKVGGAYYNEQFF.

This clone was observed a few times. CDR3 sequence: CASSQRSSLDRVYTIYF. The CDR3 DNA follows: TGCGCCAGCAGCCAGAGGTCCTCCCTCGACAGGGTGTACACCATATATTTT. The genes are TRBV4-1 and TRBJ1-3, with 7 bases identical to TRBD1. This CDR3 spans 17 amino acids. CDR1 is MGHRA, CDR2 YSYEKL, per germline. The V gene end was trimmed by 3 bases and the J gene end by 8 bases; junction bases not matched to a gene: 16.

This rearrangement joins TRBV9 to TRBJ2-7; D gene unclear. The J call is in doubt because the DNA end fits TRBJ2-1 better. Looked up from germline, CDR1 is SGDLS and CDR2 is YYNGEE. The CDR3 consists of 12 residues. The CDR3, as DNA: TGTGCCAGCAGCGTAGACTACAATGAGCAGTTCTTC. This sequence encodes CASSVDYNEQFF.

The V call is TRBV7-6, the J call TRBJ1-2, with D maybe TRBD1 (6 bases). The germline gives CDR1 SGHVS, CDR2 FNYEAQ. The V end lost 5 bases, the J end lost 4 bases, and 11 bases lay between the germline ends. The CDR3 covers 13 residues. The CDR3 DNA sequence: TGTGCCAGCAGCCCAGGGGAAAGCTATGGCTACACCTTC. This sequence encodes CASSPGESYGYTF.

The chain has TRBV4-2 and TRBJ1-2, with D perhaps TRBD1 (6 bases). Trimming removed 3 bases from V and 6 bases from J, with 14 bases in between. The germline V gene encodes CDR1 LGHNA and CDR2 YNFKEQ. The CDR3 totals 14 residues. The CDR3 DNA follows: TGTGCCAGCAGCCACACCGGGACACCGGATGGCTACACCTTC. This gives the protein CASSHTGTPDGYTF.

The gene calls are TRBV15 and TRBJ2-7, with 8 bases aligning to TRBD2. The CDR3 consists of 14 residues. Germline V lookup: CDR1 LNHNV, CDR2 YYDKDF (reference sequence). The V and J ends lost 3 bases and 3 bases, in that order; junction bases with no gene match: 4. The CDR3 DNA reads TGTGCCACCAGCAGGGGACTAGGGTTCTACGAGCAGTACTTC. Protein sequence: CATSRGLGFYEQYF.

This sequence joins TRBV10-3 and TRBJ2-6; no clear D gene. Germline CDR1 ENHRY, CDR2 SYGVKD. V was cut by 6 bases and J by 2 bases, with 8 bases left in between. The CDR3 is 14 amino acids. CDR3 in amino acids: CAIRSLTGANVLTF. CDR3 nucleotide sequence: TGTGCCATCAGGAGTCTCACTGGGGCCAACGTCCTGACTTTC.

The V call is TRBV19, the J call TRBJ2-5, with D tentatively TRBD1 (5 bases). The CDR3 has 15 residues. Germline V gene data show CDR1 as LNHDA and CDR2 as SQIVND (reference sequence). Trimming stripped 4 bases from V and 3 bases from J, with 15 bases between. The CDR3 reads CASSRWSQAEETQYF. CDR3 nucleotide sequence: TGTGCCAGTAGTAGATGGTCACAGGCCGAAGAGACCCAGTACTTC.

The V gene is TRBV19, the J gene TRBJ2-7, with D possibly matching TRBD1 (6 bases). CDR1 and CDR2 from the germline V gene are LNHDA and SQIVND (reference sequence). The germline V and J ends were trimmed by 8 bases and 6 bases, with 11 bases remaining between them. There are 11 residues in the CDR3. CDR3 nucleotide sequence: TGTGCCAGTTCTACCAGGGGCGAGCAGTACTTC. This translates into CASSTRGEQYF.

The chain recombines TRBV7-2 with TRBJ1-1; D is perhaps TRBD1 (6 bases). Germline CDR1 is SGHTA and CDR2 is FQGNSA. Trimming removed 5 bases from V and 1 base from J, with 11 bases in between. This CDR3 is 14 amino acids long. CDR3 nucleotide sequence: TGTGCCAGCAGCCCCCCGGACAGGAACACTGAAGCTTTCTTT. Translating it yields CASSPPDRNTEAFF.

This chain uses TRBV9 with TRBJ2-7; D gene uncertain. The CDR3 extends over 12 amino acids. CDR1 and CDR2 (germline): SGDLS, YYNGEE. The V end lost 0 bases, the J end lost 7 bases, and 8 bases lay between the germline ends. The CDR3 loop reads CASSVDEVEQYF. In DNA, the CDR3 is TGTGCCAGCAGCGTAGATGAGGTGGAGCAGTACTTC.

V usage is TRBV7-9 and J usage is TRBJ2-1; tentatively, D is TRBD2 (5 bases). Germline V gene sequence: CDR1 SEHNR, CDR2 FQNEAQ (reference sequence). The CDR3 spans 15 residues. V was clipped by 3 bases and J by 2 bases, with 11 bases between them. This CDR3 reads CASSFEGLAYNEQFF. In DNA form, the CDR3 reads TGTGCCAGCAGCTTTGAGGGCCTTGCCTACAATGAGCAGTTCTTC.

This clone was seen a few times. The chain couples TRBV5-6 to TRBJ2-1; D is perhaps TRBD2 (6 bases). Trimming shortened V by 0 bases and J by 8 bases, and 12 bases separated the two germline ends. This CDR3 comprises 14 residues. In germline, CDR1 is SGHDT, CDR2 YYEEEE. CDR3 coding DNA: TGTGCCAGCAGCTTGGCCCGGTGGGAGGATGAGCAGTTCTTC. Translating gives CASSLARWEDEQFF.

This chain joins TRBV19 and TRBJ2-7; 7 bases match TRBD1. The length of the CDR3 is 14 residues. CDR1 and CDR2 (germline): LNHDA, SQIVND (reference sequence). V lost 5 bases to trimming and J lost 5 bases; unmatched junction nucleotides: 9. The CDR3 DNA follows: TGTGCCAGTAGTCCCCAGGGGGTCCCCCACGAGCAGTACTTC. Translating it yields CASSPQGVPHEQYF. Complete variable domain (other parts from reference TRBV19 and TRBJ2-7): DGGITQSPKYLFRKEGQNVTLSCEQNLNHDAMYWYRQDPGQGLRLIYYSQIVNDFQKGDIAEGYSVSREKKESFPLTVTSAQKNPTAFYLCASSPQGVPHEQYFGPGTRLTVT.

This sequence joins TRBV11-3 and TRBJ2-2; 7 bases align to TRBD2. Germline CDR1 reads SGHNT; CDR2 reads YENEEA. V shed 5 bases and J 6 bases; nucleotides not matched to a gene: 6. CDR3 size: 14 residues. CDR3: CASSPTSASGELFF. The CDR3 DNA reads TGTGCCAGCAGCCCAACTAGCGCTTCCGGGGAGCTGTTTTTT. Full variable domain (rest looked up from reference TRBV11-3 and TRBJ2-2): EAGVVQSPRYKIIEKKQPVAFWCNPISGHNTLYWYLQNLGQGPELLIRYENEEAVDDSQLPKDRFSAERLKGVDSTLKIQPAELGDSAVYLCASSPTSASGELFFGEGSRLTVL.